This TCR beta chain originates from a study of blood T cell repertoires in COVID-19. About the study: Samples representing acute and convalescent COVID-19 were sourced from the United States, Italy and Spain.

From germline, CDR1 is MGHDK and CDR2 SYGVNS. This CDR3 is built from 11 residues. Trimming shortened V by 5 bases and J by 8 bases, and 6 bases separated the two germline ends. As processed by the authors: Estimates of nucleated cell counts were drawn from the amplification of reference gene primers. Sequenced by immunoSEQ multiplex PCR; TCRdb stores in-frame clones only, minus some. V, J and clone size are those of that table, while D and trimming were read from the DNA. Among fewer than 80,000 clones listed, 65% to 80% were seen once. J is TRBJ1-4 and V is TRBV25-1; D call uncertain. Sequenced sample: peripheral blood. The sequence was obtained from a human donor in a cohort sampled during active COVID-19. The CDR3 nucleotides are TGTGCCAGCAGTATGGCAGAAAAACTGTTTTTT. Encoded protein: CASSMAEKLFF.